This is a list of T cell receptor beta chains from one sample in a study of identical twins. TCRdb independently ran MiXCR on the 5' RACE reads; one entry per CDR3 protein. The profile covers around 470,000 distinct CDR3 sequences, with approximately 15% appearing a single time and 0.4% to 0.55% taken by the ten largest. The data also belong to a second study, concerning yellow fever vaccine responses in identical twins.

Sequenced input: CD4+ T cells sorted from blood. The receptors derive from a woman between 18 and 29 years old in good health. Each CDR3 is given with its conserved first and last residue. The order of the fields is CDR3 length, D gene, V gene, J gene, clone size, CDR3 protein, CDR3 DNA. D genes are given only for firm matches. Clone size is stated in some rows and not others, as once, few, many or a class when expanded.

>12|NA|TRBV6-6|TRBJ2-1|NA
CASSPTSNEQFF
TGTGCCAGCAGCCCAACTAGCAATGAGCAGTTCTTC
>13|NA|TRBV5-1|TRBJ2-1|NA
CASRMTPYNEQFF
TGCGCCAGCAGAATGACACCATACAATGAGCAGTTCTTC
>14|NA|TRBV12-3/TRBV12-4|TRBJ1-1|few
CASSRREGNTEAFF
TGTGCCAGCAGCCGGCGGGAGGGGAACACTGAAGCTTTCTTT
>14|NA|TRBV21-1|TRBJ2-2|few
CAKKAGGPTGELFF
TGTGCCAAGAAAGCGGGGGGGCCCACCGGGGAGCTGTTTTTT
>17|TRBD2|TRBV4-3|TRBJ2-7|NA
CASSQGLAGESSYEQYF
TGCGCCAGCAGCCAAGGCCTAGCGGGAGAAAGCTCCTACGAGCAGTACTTC
>13|NA|TRBV6-6|TRBJ2-7|few
CASSYDGLGEQYF
TGTGCCAGCAGTTACGACGGCCTGGGTGAGCAGTACTTC
>16|TRBD2|TRBV2|TRBJ2-2|NA
CASSEAAGLAGGPLFF
TGTGCCAGCAGTGAAGCAGCTGGTCTAGCGGGAGGGCCTCTGTTTTTT
>14|TRBD2|TRBV4-3|TRBJ2-1|many
CASSLGLAGVEQFF
TGCGCCAGCAGCCTGGGACTAGCGGGAGTTGAGCAGTTCTTC
>13|NA|TRBV6-6|TRBJ2-5|few
CASRAGGGETQYF
TGTGCCAGCAGGGCCGGAGGGGGGGAGACCCAGTACTTC
>14|NA|TRBV6-1|TRBJ2-5|NA
CASSATRSRQTQYF
TGTGCCAGCAGTGCAACCCGATCAAGGCAGACCCAGTACTTC
>13|TRBD1|TRBV28|TRBJ1-6|few
CASSFGDSPPLHF
TGTGCCAGCAGTTTCGGGGACAGTCCCCCCCTCCACTTT
>13|NA|TRBV7-2|TRBJ2-5|NA
CASSRLFRDTQYF
TGTGCCAGCAGCCGATTGTTCCGGGACACCCAGTACTTC
>14|NA|TRBV12-3/TRBV12-4|TRBJ2-1|many
CASSPNRRGPEQFF
TGTGCCAGCAGTCCCAATCGTAGAGGCCCTGAGCAGTTCTTC
>12|NA|TRBV11-2|TRBJ2-3|NA
CASSLQGRYLYF
TGTGCCAGCAGCCTACAGGGTCGGTACCTCTATTTT
>14|NA|TRBV5-6|TRBJ2-3|few
CASSLGRIADTQYF
TGTGCCAGCAGCTTGGGGAGGATCGCAGATACGCAGTATTTT
>14|TRBD1|TRBV29-1|TRBJ2-2|many
CSGVGQGRTGELFF
TGCAGCGGGGTGGGACAGGGTCGCACCGGGGAGCTGTTTTTT
>15|TRBD1|TRBV2|TRBJ2-5|few
CASTPGTGGVETQYF
TGTGCCAGCACCCCTGGGACAGGGGGCGTGGAGACCCAGTACTTC
>14|NA|TRBV27|TRBJ1-5|NA
CASSTGVFNQPQHF
TGTGCCAGCAGTACGGGGGTGTTCAATCAGCCCCAGCATTTT
>13|NA|TRBV28|TRBJ1-5|many
CASSPSGNQPQHF
TGTGCCAGCAGCCCCTCCGGCAATCAGCCCCAGCATTTT
>13|NA|TRBV19|TRBJ2-3|few
CASMTRNTDTQYF
TGTGCCAGTATGACTCGAAACACAGATACGCAGTATTTT
>15|TRBD1|TRBV19|TRBJ2-5|NA
CASSTGTGTFETQYF
TGTGCCAGTAGCACCGGGACAGGGACCTTTGAGACCCAGTACTTC
>14|NA|TRBV15|TRBJ2-3|few
CATSSGTTRPTQYF
TGTGCCACCAGCAGTGGGACGACAAGGCCAACGCAGTATTTT
>13|NA|TRBV5-6|TRBJ1-1|NA
CASSLSGVTEAFF
TGTGCCAGCAGCTTATCGGGGGTCACTGAAGCTTTCTTT
>13|TRBD1|TRBV20-1|TRBJ2-7|NA
CSAIQGGRYEQYF
TGCAGTGCAATACAGGGGGGACGCTACGAGCAGTACTTC
>13|NA|TRBV29-1|TRBJ2-4|many
CSALMLAKNIQYF
TGCAGCGCCTTGATGTTAGCCAAAAACATTCAGTACTTC
>14|NA|TRBV27|TRBJ2-5|many
CASSLEWGVETQYF
TGTGCCAGCAGTTTAGAGTGGGGCGTGGAGACCCAGTACTTC
>16|TRBD1|TRBV4-3|TRBJ2-1|NA
CASSQTGTGAYNEQFF
TGCGCCAGCAGCCAAACCGGGACAGGGGCCTACAATGAGCAGTTCTTC
>18|TRBD1|TRBV6-2/TRBV6-3|TRBJ2-7|few
CASSTKHRQGPSSYEQYF
TGTGCCAGCAGTACGAAGCATCGACAGGGCCCCAGCTCCTACGAGCAGTACTTC
>16|TRBD1|TRBV12-3/TRBV12-4|TRBJ2-1|few
CASSLRQGPTYNEQFF
TGTGCCAGCAGTTTAAGACAGGGTCCAACCTACAATGAGCAGTTCTTC
>15|NA|TRBV21-1|TRBJ2-1|few
CASSKGELARNEQFF
TGTGCCAGCAGCAAGGGGGAACTAGCCAGAAATGAGCAGTTCTTC
>15|NA|TRBV9|TRBJ2-3|many
CASSVAAGRADTQYF
TGTGCCAGCAGCGTAGCGGCAGGGAGAGCAGATACGCAGTATTTT
>15|TRBD2|TRBV20-1|TRBJ2-3|NA
CSAPTGGAGGDTQYF
TGCAGTGCTCCAACGGGGGGGGCTGGTGGAGATACGCAGTATTTT
>13|TRBD2|TRBV2|TRBJ2-3|NA
CASGTSNTDTQYF
TGTGCCAGCGGGACTAGCAACACAGATACGCAGTATTTT
>12|TRBD1|TRBV29-1|TRBJ2-5|NA
CSVRQGQETQYF
TGCAGCGTCCGACAGGGCCAAGAGACCCAGTACTTC
>15|NA|TRBV12-3/TRBV12-4|TRBJ2-1|NA
CASSRGTAAYNEQFF
TGTGCCAGCAGCCGTGGGACGGCCGCCTACAATGAGCAGTTCTTC
>13|NA|TRBV20-1|TRBJ2-3|NA
CSAALLVLDTQYF
TGCAGTGCCGCACTACTAGTTCTTGATACGCAGTATTTT
>16|TRBD1|TRBV7-2|TRBJ1-5|NA
CASSLGGQGAYQPQHF
TGTGCCAGCAGCTTAGGGGGACAGGGGGCCTATCAGCCCCAGCATTTT
>16|NA|TRBV25-1|TRBJ1-5|few
CASSEPRAGSNQPQHF
TGTGCCAGCAGTGAACCCCGAGCAGGTAGCAATCAGCCCCAGCATTTT
>14|TRBD1|TRBV27|TRBJ2-7|NA
CASRSTGASYEQYF
TGTGCCAGCAGATCCACAGGGGCCTCCTACGAGCAGTACTTC
>14|TRBD2|TRBV6-2/TRBV6-3|TRBJ2-1|few
CASMAGGGYNEQFF
TGTGCCAGCATGGCGGGAGGAGGGTACAATGAGCAGTTCTTC
>15|NA|TRBV7-2|TRBJ2-7|few
CASSLTVKAQLEQYF
TGTGCCAGCAGCTTGACAGTGAAAGCCCAATTGGAGCAGTACTTC
>14|NA|TRBV19|TRBJ2-7|once
CASKAGTKVYEQYF
TGTGCCAGTAAAGCCGGGACGAAGGTCTACGAGCAGTACTTC
>15|NA|TRBV20-1|TRBJ2-7|NA
CSASPLDGSSYEQYF
TGCAGTGCTAGCCCCTTGGACGGGAGCTCCTACGAGCAGTACTTC
>10|NA|TRBV30|TRBJ1-6|few
CACPYSPLHF
TGTGCCTGTCCGTATTCACCCCTCCACTTT
>14|NA|TRBV15|TRBJ2-7|few
CATSRDLLNYEQYF
TGTGCCACCAGCAGAGATTTGCTGAACTACGAGCAGTACTTC
>15|NA|TRBV10-3|TRBJ1-5|few
CAISATGLENQPQHF
TGTGCCATCAGCGCTACAGGGTTAGAAAATCAGCCCCAGCATTTT
>14|NA|TRBV12-3/TRBV12-4|TRBJ2-7|many
CASSLGTASYEQYF
TGTGCCAGCAGTTTAGGGACAGCCTCCTACGAGCAGTACTTC
>13|TRBD1|TRBV27|TRBJ2-3|NA
CASIPHRGDTQYF
TGCGCCAGCATACCCCACAGGGGGGATACGCAGTATTTT
>12|NA|TRBV6-6|TRBJ2-3|NA
CAVQGLTDTQYF
TGTGCCGTTCAGGGCCTCACAGATACGCAGTATTTT